This entry lists 2 T cell receptor beta chains sequenced from one sample in a study of response to subunit inactivated influenza vaccine. TCRdb passed the RT-PCR reads through MiXCR, listing each CDR3 protein once. Of some 850,000 distinct CDR3 sequences detected, about 18% appear once; the ten largest clones hold 9.5% to 13%. Source: PBMCs from blood, taken about 5 days after vaccination. Source of these receptors: a man aged 45-60 years who received an inactivated influenza vaccine.

This clonotype was detected many times. The gene calls are TRBV29-1 and TRBJ2-1; 8 nucleotides match TRBD2. With 3 bases clipped from V and 9 bases from J, the junction kept 13 bases outside the gene matches. The CDR3 has 15 residues. Germline assignment: CDR1 SQVTM and CDR2 ANQGSEA. CDR3 DNA: TGCAGCGTTGATAGTAGGCTAGCGGGCCTGGCTGAGCAGTTCTTC. Encoded protein: CSVDSRLAGLAEQFF.

The chain couples TRBV30 to TRBJ1-5, with D uncertain. The CDR3 length is 15 residues. Germline V gene data show CDR1 as GTSNPN and CDR2 as SVGIG (reference sequence). V lost 0 bases and J lost 6, with 15 bases in between. DNA for the CDR3: TGTGCCTGGAGTGTACGCGGCGGATTAAGTCAGCCCCAGCATTTT. It specifies CAWSVRGGLSQPQHF.